This entry lists 15 T cell receptor beta chains sequenced from one sample in a study of T-cell reconstitution after alpha-beta-depleted transplantation in children. TCRbeta library preparation incorporated unique molecular identifiers. TCRdb independently ran MiXCR on the PCR reads; one entry per CDR3 protein. Here the sample spans nearly 200,000 distinct CDR3 sequences, 5.5% to 7% being singletons. Specimen: PBMCs, collected before TCRalphabeta/CD19-depleted stem cell transplant. Receptor source: a girl in the first two years of life with combined immunodeficiency, due to receive a stem cell transplant.

This clonotype has at least ten counts. The J gene is TRBJ2-7, the V gene TRBV20-1; TRBD2 is a possible D gene (6 bases). The CDR3 sequence is 14 residues long. In germline, CDR1 is DFQATT, CDR2 SNEGSKA (reference sequence). Between the trimmed V and J ends, which lost 5 bases and 0 bases, there was a span of 14 bases. The CDR3 DNA reads TGCAGTGCTCTCAGCGGGTTCCGCTCCTACGAGCAGTACTTC. It encodes CSALSGFRSYEQYF.

This clonotype was recorded many times. The V gene is TRBV25-1, the J gene TRBJ2-7; D possibly corresponds to TRBD1 (6 bases). The length of the CDR3 is 18 residues. Per germline, CDR1 MGHDK and CDR2 SYGVNS. With 3 bases removed from V and 3 bases from J, the gap between germline ends came to 24 bases. CDR3 sequence: CASSDSGQIELGLYEQYF. DNA for the CDR3: TGTGCCAGCAGTGACTCGGGACAAATCGAGTTGGGGCTCTACGAGCAGTACTTC.

This clonotype was counted many times. This rearrangement joins TRBV4-3 to TRBJ2-7; D is unresolved. Germline-derived CDR1 and CDR2 are LGHNA and YSLEER. V lost 4 bases, J lost 5 bases, and 15 bases lay in between. This CDR3 has 14 residues. The CDR3 is CASSPGPFPDEQYF. The DNA for the CDR3 is TGCGCCAGCAGCCCCGGGCCCTTTCCCGACGAGCAGTACTTC.

This clonotype is judged medium-sized. This chain joins TRBV4-3 and TRBJ2-7; a possible D gene is TRBD2 (5 bases). The germline V gene encodes CDR1 LGHNA and CDR2 YSLEER. CDR3 size: 16 residues. V was clipped by 0 bases and J by 2 bases, with 14 bases between them. CDR3 nucleotide sequence: TGCGCCAGCAGCCAAGATTTAGAGGGATTTACCTACGAGCAGTACTTC. Its protein is CASSQDLEGFTYEQYF.

This clonotype has ten or more counts. The chain joins TRBV12-3 or TRBV12-4 to TRBJ2-2; D is possibly TRBD1 (6 bases). The CDR3 consists of 14 residues. The V gene lost 5 bases and the J gene lost 7 bases, with 14 bases spanning the gap. The DNA for the CDR3 is TGTGCCAGCAGTATGACAGGAAATTACGGGGAGCTGTTTTTT. It specifies CASSMTGNYGELFF.

In its sample, this clonotype was seen many times. This rearrangement joins TRBV3-1 to TRBJ1-6; D is ambiguous. The CDR3 consists of 11 residues. The V end lost 0 bases, the J end lost 12 bases, and 3 bases lay between the germline ends. In germline, CDR1 is LGHDT, CDR2 YNNKEL (reference sequence). The CDR3, as DNA: TGTGCCAGCAGCCAAGACCGACCCCTCCACTTT. Its translation is CASSQDRPLHF.

This clonotype showed up many times. The chain recombines TRBV6-2 or TRBV6-3 with TRBJ2-7; no definite D call. The CDR3 is 15 amino acids. Germline V gene data show CDR1 as MNHEY and CDR2 as SVGEGT. The V and J ends lost 6 bases and 0 bases respectively, with 15 bases between them. For the CDR3, the DNA is TGTGCCAGCAGCATACAGAGAATCATCTCCTACGAGCAGTACTTC. This sequence encodes CASSIQRIISYEQYF.

This clonotype was counted many times. This chain connects TRBV15 to TRBJ2-1, with TRBD2 matching 7 bases. The germline gives CDR1 LNHNV, CDR2 YYDKDF (reference sequence). Trimming cost V 1 base and J 8 bases; bases outside gene matches: 17. The length of the CDR3 is 18 residues. The CDR3 protein is CATSRGGVRGRANDEQFF. The CDR3 DNA is TGTGCCACCAGCAGAGGTGGGGTTCGGGGGAGGGCCAACGATGAGCAGTTCTTC. The full variable domain, completed using reference TRBV15 and TRBJ2-1, is DAMVIQNPRYQVTQFGKPVTLSCSQTLNHNVMYWYQQKSSQAPKLLFHYYDKDFNNEADTPDNFQSRRPNTSFCFLDIRSPGLGDTAMYLCATSRGGVRGRANDEQFFGPGTRLTVL.

This clonotype has a count of ten or more. The V gene is TRBV29-1, the J gene TRBJ2-7, with TRBD1 as a possible D gene (6 bases). V lost 7 bases, J lost 4 bases, and 14 bases lay in between. There are 12 residues in the CDR3. Germline-derived CDR1 and CDR2 are SQVTM and ANQGSEA. CDR3 protein: CSARGVRYEQYF. The CDR3 bases are TGCAGCGCCAGGGGCGTTAGATACGAGCAGTACTTC.

At least ten counts were recorded for this clonotype. V is TRBV3-1 and J is TRBJ2-7; 8 bases are shared with TRBD2. Per the germline V gene, CDR1 is LGHDT and CDR2 is YNNKEL (reference sequence). The CDR3 is 14 amino acids. The junction had 2 bases not matched to a gene; V was cut back by 4 bases and J by 0 bases. The DNA of the CDR3 is TGTGCCAGCAGCCGGGGGACTAGCTCCTACGAGCAGTACTTC. Amino acid sequence: CASSRGTSSYEQYF.

This clonotype was picked up many times. The chain carries TRBV5-6 and TRBJ2-7; TRBD1 matches at 7 bases. CDR3 size: 14 residues. Per germline, CDR1 SGHDT and CDR2 YYEEEE. Losses at the gene ends were 4 bases for V and 2 bases for J; bases not matched to a gene: 6. The CDR3 coding sequence is TGTGCCAGCAGCACGATAGACAGGGCCTACGAGCAGTACTTC. It encodes CASSTIDRAYEQYF.

The chain combines TRBV12-3 or TRBV12-4 with TRBJ2-7, with 7 bases fitting TRBD1. The CDR3 has 11 residues. Trimming cost V 6 bases and J 5 bases; bases outside gene matches: 1. The CDR3 region is CASRQGNEQYF. The CDR3, as DNA: TGTGCCAGCAGACAGGGGAACGAGCAGTACTTC.

This clonotype was recorded at least ten times. In nucleotides, the CDR3 is TGCGCCAGCAGCATGGGACTAGCGGGAGGCCATGAGCAGTTCTTC. This encodes CASSMGLAGGHEQFF. The genes are TRBV5-1 and TRBJ2-1; the match to TRBD2 covers 15 bases. Trimming cost V 4 bases and J 8 bases; bases outside gene matches: 4. The CDR3 runs 15 residues. Germline V gene lookup returns CDR1 SGHRS and CDR2 YFSETQ.

This clonotype appeared many times. The V call is TRBV20-1, the J call TRBJ2-3; D is ambiguous. The CDR3 is 14 residues long. V was cut by 4 bases and J by 3 bases, with 14 bases left in between. Germline V lookup: CDR1 DFQATT, CDR2 SNEGSKA (reference sequence). CDR3 DNA sequence: TGCAGTGCTACCCGACTTACACCAACAGATACGCAGTATTTT. Protein product: CSATRLTPTDTQYF.

This clonotype was seen ten or more times. The V gene is TRBV7-8, the J gene TRBJ1-3; D gene uncertain. Trimming pared 2 bases from V and 2 bases from J, leaving 7 bases between. The germline gives CDR1 SGHVS, CDR2 FQNEAQ. The CDR3 runs to 14 residues. CDR3 amino acids: CASSLLGAGNTIYF. For the CDR3, the DNA is TGTGCCAGCAGCTTACTGGGAGCTGGAAACACCATATATTTT. The full variable domain, completed using reference TRBV7-8 and TRBJ1-3, is GAGVSQSPRYKVAKRGQDVALRCDPISGHVSLFWYQQALGQGPEFLTYFQNEAQLDKSGLPSDRFFAERPEGSVSTLKIQRTQQEDSAVYLCASSLLGAGNTIYFGEGSWLTVV.